This TCR beta chain stems from a study of blood T cells in healthy people across ages. This CDR3 has 15 residues. A sample-barcoded 5' primer and a J-beta primer mix were used in a second PCR of roughly 6 to 11 cycles. A template-switch adaptor that had 12 random nucleotides put a tag on each cDNA molecule. TCRdb analysed the 5' RACE reads with MiXCR anew, one entry per CDR3 protein. The data show approximately 600,000 distinct CDR3 sequences, around 54% seen once. J is TRBJ2-7 and V is TRBV21-1; the table names TRBD1, a call not compared with the DNA. TRBV21-1 is a pseudogene. Sequenced input: blood. The clonotype was recovered from a man aged 55 to 70 in good health. CDR3: CASSKGDRDCYEQYF. The CDR3 DNA reads TGTGCCAGCAGCAAAGGGGACAGGGATTGCTACGAGCAGTACTTC.